Shown below are 3 T cell receptor beta chains from a single sample sequenced in a study of vaccination and CD4 T cells after COVID-19. These receptors' antigens are unknown. Treatment reported: approximately nine-day PBMC culture with coronavirus spike peptide pools or control peptides (ViraFEST assay). The Oncomine TCR Beta short-read assay sequenced DNA from cultured CD4+ T cells. TCRdb processed the PCR reads anew with MiXCR; each CDR3 protein has one entry. Of about 19,000 distinct CDR3 sequences listed, roughly 50% are singletons. The sample in question was CD4+ T cells from blood, cultured in vitro, obtained after SARS-CoV-2 vaccination. Receptor source: a human donor who had recovered from COVID-19.

This clonotype is medium-sized in the sample. The CDR3 loop reads CSAKGTATQPQHF. The CDR3 nucleotides read TGCAGTGCTAAGGGGACAGCAACCCAGCCCCAGCATTTT. The V call is TRBV20-1, the J call TRBJ1-5, with TRBD1 matching over 7 bases. Germline CDR1 is DFQATT and CDR2 is SNEGSKA (reference sequence). V shed 4 bases and J 7 bases; nucleotides not matched to a gene: 7. CDR3 length: 13 residues.

The chain uses TRBV10-3 and TRBJ2-3; 15 bases fit TRBD2. Trimming at V came to 10 bases and at J to 2 bases, leaving 7 bases not matched to a gene. This CDR3 comprises 16 residues. Germline V gene lookup returns CDR1 ENHRY and CDR2 SYGVKD. This CDR3 is CATGTSGGLVTDTQYF. CDR3 nucleotide sequence: TGTGCCACCGGGACTAGCGGGGGGCTGGTCACAGATACGCAGTATTTT.

The rearrangement joins TRBV20-1 to TRBJ1-3; 10 bases are shared with TRBD1. There are 15 residues in the CDR3. V was clipped by 5 bases and J by 0 bases; unmatched bases: 4. Germline CDR1 DFQATT, CDR2 SNEGSKA (reference sequence). CDR3 protein: CSAPDRGDSGNTIYF. DNA of the CDR3: TGCAGTGCTCCGGACAGGGGGGACTCTGGAAACACCATATATTTT.